The rows below give T cell receptor beta chains drawn from one sample of a study of technical replicates of blood from a handful of donors. The protocol was immunoSEQ multiplex PCR, while the TCRdb copy is restricted to in-frame clones and leaves out a portion. Of about 56,000 clones listed, roughly 95% are singletons. The material sequenced was PBMCs. All receptors come from a human donor in good health. Some clones in this sample may be carry-over from other donors' samples. CDR3s include the opening cysteine and the closing phenylalanine or tryptophan. Each record gives: J gene, clone size, V gene, D gene, CDR3 DNA, CDR3 protein. The D gene is left open where the match is weak. Not every row has a clone size; where given, it reads once, few, many or a size class.

j_call: TRBJ1-2; clone_size: once; v_call: TRBV19; d_call: NA; cdr3_nt: TGTGCCAGTAGTGCACAGGGATACTATGGCTACACCTTC; cdr3_aa: CASSAQGYYGYTF
j_call: TRBJ2-7; clone_size: NA; v_call: TRBV18; d_call: NA; cdr3_nt: TGTGCCAGCTCACCTACAGCCGCCGGCTACGAGCAGTACTTC; cdr3_aa: CASSPTAAGYEQYF
j_call: TRBJ2-3; clone_size: NA; v_call: TRBV7-2; d_call: NA; cdr3_nt: TGTGCCAGCAGCTTAGCGGGCCTCACAGATACGCAGTATTTT; cdr3_aa: CASSLAGLTDTQYF
j_call: TRBJ2-5; clone_size: NA; v_call: TRBV7-2; d_call: NA; cdr3_nt: TGTGCCAGCAGCCCGAGGGGTAGCGGTGGGGAGACCCAGTACTTC; cdr3_aa: CASSPRGSGGETQYF
j_call: TRBJ2-1; clone_size: NA; v_call: TRBV4-1; d_call: TRBD1; cdr3_nt: TGCGCCAGCAGCCAAGTCCCATCAGGGGGCTCCTACAATGAGCAGTTCTTC; cdr3_aa: CASSQVPSGGSYNEQFF
j_call: TRBJ2-2; clone_size: NA; v_call: TRBV7-9; d_call: TRBD1; cdr3_nt: TGTGCCAGCAGTTCGACAGGGCGTACCGGGGAGCTGTTTTTT; cdr3_aa: CASSSTGRTGELFF
j_call: TRBJ2-1; clone_size: NA; v_call: TRBV4-3; d_call: NA; cdr3_nt: TGCGCCAGCAGCCAAGAGCTCGGGTGGGGACACAAAGGGTCTAGGGGGCAGTTCTTC; cdr3_aa: CASSQELGWGHKGSRGQFF
j_call: TRBJ2-5; clone_size: NA; v_call: TRBV7-2; d_call: NA; cdr3_nt: TGTGCCAGCAGCTTAAACGTCGCGAGGAGGGAGACCCAGTACTTC; cdr3_aa: CASSLNVARRETQYF
j_call: TRBJ2-1; clone_size: NA; v_call: TRBV19; d_call: NA; cdr3_nt: TGTGCCAGTAGTCAGGGACTTCCCTACAATGAGCAGTTCTTC; cdr3_aa: CASSQGLPYNEQFF
j_call: TRBJ2-5; clone_size: NA; v_call: TRBV6-5; d_call: TRBD2; cdr3_nt: TGTGCCAGCAGTCCCGGGACTAGCAAGGGAACCCAGTACTTC; cdr3_aa: CASSPGTSKGTQYF
j_call: TRBJ2-7; clone_size: NA; v_call: TRBV30; d_call: NA; cdr3_nt: TGTGCCTGGAACAGGGAAGGTTTATACGAGCAGTACTTC; cdr3_aa: CAWNREGLYEQYF
j_call: TRBJ1-1; clone_size: many; v_call: TRBV6-1; d_call: NA; cdr3_nt: TGTGCCAGCAGTGAAGAGGGACAACCGAACACTGAAGCTTTCTTT; cdr3_aa: CASSEEGQPNTEAFF
j_call: TRBJ1-1; clone_size: few; v_call: TRBV4-2; d_call: NA; cdr3_nt: TGTGCCAGCAGCCAAGATCCCGGGGGGAGCACTGAAGCTTTCTTT; cdr3_aa: CASSQDPGGSTEAFF
j_call: TRBJ1-2; clone_size: NA; v_call: TRBV10-3; d_call: NA; cdr3_nt: TGTGCCATCAGTGACCCTAACCGGGGGGCGCCCCTTAACTATGGCTACACCTTC; cdr3_aa: CAISDPNRGAPLNYGYTF
j_call: TRBJ2-3; clone_size: NA; v_call: TRBV29-1; d_call: TRBD2; cdr3_nt: TGCAGCACGGGACTAGCGGGGGGGTCTAGCACAGATACGCAGTATTTT; cdr3_aa: CSTGLAGGSSTDTQYF
j_call: TRBJ1-6; clone_size: once; v_call: TRBV4-3; d_call: NA; cdr3_nt: TGCGCCAGCAGCCAACAGTTCTGGGTCTCACAGGGATCACCCCTCCACTTT; cdr3_aa: CASSQQFWVSQGSPLHF
j_call: TRBJ2-2; clone_size: once; v_call: TRBV5-1; d_call: TRBD2; cdr3_nt: TGCGCCAGCAGTCCCAGCGGGGGGAAGGCCGGGGAGCTGTTTTTT; cdr3_aa: CASSPSGGKAGELFF
j_call: TRBJ1-1; clone_size: NA; v_call: TRBV10-3; d_call: NA; cdr3_nt: TGTGCCATCAGATTACAGGGAAACACTGAAGCTTTCTTT; cdr3_aa: CAIRLQGNTEAFF
j_call: TRBJ1-5; clone_size: NA; v_call: TRBV2; d_call: NA; cdr3_nt: TGTGCCAGCAGTGGGGGGGGCTCTCCCCGGGATCAGCCCCAGCATTTT; cdr3_aa: CASSGGGSPRDQPQHF
j_call: TRBJ2-7; clone_size: NA; v_call: TRBV5-1; d_call: TRBD2; cdr3_nt: TGCGCCAGCAGCCAAGAGCGGGAGATGTACGAGCAGTACTTC; cdr3_aa: CASSQEREMYEQYF
j_call: TRBJ2-5; clone_size: NA; v_call: TRBV18; d_call: TRBD2; cdr3_nt: TGTGCCAGCTCACCCGGGACTAGCCCCCAAGAGACCCAGTACTTC; cdr3_aa: CASSPGTSPQETQYF
j_call: TRBJ1-1; clone_size: NA; v_call: TRBV5-4; d_call: NA; cdr3_nt: TGTGCCAGCAGCTTGGATGCCCAACAGTACGAAGCTTTCTTT; cdr3_aa: CASSLDAQQYEAFF
j_call: TRBJ1-5; clone_size: NA; v_call: TRBV4-1; d_call: NA; cdr3_nt: TGCGCCAGCAGCCTCTTAGCGGGGTTCAATCAGCCCCAGCATTTT; cdr3_aa: CASSLLAGFNQPQHF
j_call: TRBJ1-2; clone_size: NA; v_call: TRBV4-2; d_call: TRBD1; cdr3_nt: TGTGCCAGCAGCCAAGATGTAGGGGGCTGGGGAGGCTACACCTTC; cdr3_aa: CASSQDVGGWGGYTF
j_call: TRBJ2-7; clone_size: once; v_call: TRBV12-5; d_call: NA; cdr3_nt: TGTGCTAGTGGTTTGGGGCTCGAGCAGTACTTC; cdr3_aa: CASGLGLEQYF
j_call: TRBJ2-1; clone_size: few; v_call: TRBV6-4; d_call: TRBD2; cdr3_nt: TGTGCCAGCAGCGAAGCGGGGGGGAGCTACAATGAGCAGTTCTTC; cdr3_aa: CASSEAGGSYNEQFF
j_call: TRBJ2-1; clone_size: NA; v_call: TRBV6-5; d_call: NA; cdr3_nt: TGTGCCAGCAGGATGACTAGTGCCTCCTACAATGAGCAGTTCTTC; cdr3_aa: CASRMTSASYNEQFF
j_call: TRBJ1-2; clone_size: NA; v_call: TRBV19; d_call: NA; cdr3_nt: TGTGCCAGTAGTATACAGGGAACCTATGGCTACACCTTC; cdr3_aa: CASSIQGTYGYTF
j_call: TRBJ1-1; clone_size: NA; v_call: TRBV5-1; d_call: NA; cdr3_nt: TGCGCCAGCAGCCAAAGACCCGGGGGCACTGAAGCTTTCTTT; cdr3_aa: CASSQRPGGTEAFF
j_call: TRBJ1-3; clone_size: NA; v_call: TRBV7-9; d_call: TRBD1; cdr3_nt: TGTGCCAGCAGCCTCCGACAGGGCGGGGGAAACACCATATATTTT; cdr3_aa: CASSLRQGGGNTIYF
j_call: TRBJ1-4; clone_size: once; v_call: TRBV28; d_call: NA; cdr3_nt: TGTGCCAGCAGTTTATCACAGGGACCTAATGAAAAACTGTTTTTT; cdr3_aa: CASSLSQGPNEKLFF